This T cell receptor beta chain came from a study of shared clonotypes between healthy human individuals. Germline V gives CDR1 SGHRS, CDR2 YFSETQ. The V and J ends lost 2 bases and 8 bases, in that order; junction bases with no gene match: 16. The CDR3 length is 18 residues. The table came from immunoSEQ multiplex PCR; TCRdb's copy has only in-frame clones and leaves some out. The sample lists about 1.5 million clones; around 97% were seen once. The sample consisted of naive CD4+ T cells sorted from blood. Subset denoted: CD45RA+ positively selected. V usage is TRBV5-1 and J usage is TRBJ2-1; TRBD2 agrees at 10 bases. This receptor was identified in a man aged 30 to 39 in good health. CDR3 sequence (DNA): TGCGCCAGCAGCTTTTGGAGTGCTAGCGGGAGTCGGGGGGATGAGCAGTTCTTC. It specifies CASSFWSASGSRGDEQFF.